The following is a T cell receptor (beta chain) sequence with its context. CDR1 and CDR2 (germline): SQVTM, ANQGSEA. The CDR3 sequence is 13 residues long. V was pared by 5 bases and J by 0 bases, with 2 bases of the junction left unmatched. These data are taken from a study of technical replicates of blood from a few donors. Using immunoSEQ multiplex PCR, the repertoire was profiled, and TCRdb retains in-frame clones only, with some absent. Among fewer than 80,000 clones listed, nearly 90% were seen once. The J gene is TRBJ2-3, the V gene TRBV29-1; 7 bases match TRBD1. Specimen: PBMCs. The clonotype was recovered from a human donor in good health. Some clones in this sample may be carry-over from other donors' samples. CDR3 nucleotide sequence: TGCAGCGTTAAACAGGGGAGCACAGATACGCAGTATTTT. Protein product: CSVKQGSTDTQYF.